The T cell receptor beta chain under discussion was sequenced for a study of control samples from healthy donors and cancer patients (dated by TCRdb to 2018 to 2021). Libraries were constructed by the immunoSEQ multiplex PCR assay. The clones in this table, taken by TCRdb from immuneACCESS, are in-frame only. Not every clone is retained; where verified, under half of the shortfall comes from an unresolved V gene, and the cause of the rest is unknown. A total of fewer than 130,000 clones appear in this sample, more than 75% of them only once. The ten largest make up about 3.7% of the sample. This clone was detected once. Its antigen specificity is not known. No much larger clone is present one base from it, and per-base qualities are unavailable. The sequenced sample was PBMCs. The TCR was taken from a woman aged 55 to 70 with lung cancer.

The CDR3 region has the sequence CASSLMRSTEAFF. The nucleotides are TGTGCCAGCAGCTTAATGAGAAGCACTGAAGCTTTCTTT. The rearranged segments are TRBV7-2 and TRBJ1-1; the D segment cannot be called with confidence. According to the germline V gene, CDR1 reads SGHTA and CDR2 reads FQGNSA. Between the V and J ends, shortened by 2 bases and 4 bases respectively, the junction contains 8 bases. The CDR3 runs 13 residues from the cysteine to the phenylalanine. The kept DNA is CDR3 alone, 39 bases in frame from the first base.